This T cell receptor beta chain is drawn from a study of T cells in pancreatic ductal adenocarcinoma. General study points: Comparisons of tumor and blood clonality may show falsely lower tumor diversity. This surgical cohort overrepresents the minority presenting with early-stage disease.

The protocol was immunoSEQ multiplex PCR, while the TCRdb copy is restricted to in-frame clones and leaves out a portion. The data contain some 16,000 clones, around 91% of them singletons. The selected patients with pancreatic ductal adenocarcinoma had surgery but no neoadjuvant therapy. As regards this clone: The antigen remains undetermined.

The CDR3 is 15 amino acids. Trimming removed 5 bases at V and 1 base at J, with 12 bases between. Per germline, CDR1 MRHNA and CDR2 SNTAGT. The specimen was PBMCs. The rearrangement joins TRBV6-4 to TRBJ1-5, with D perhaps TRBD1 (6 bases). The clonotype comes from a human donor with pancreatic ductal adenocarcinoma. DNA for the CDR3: TGTGCCAGCAGTCCCGAGGGGGGCAGCAATCAGCCCCAGCATTTT. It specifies CASSPEGGSNQPQHF.